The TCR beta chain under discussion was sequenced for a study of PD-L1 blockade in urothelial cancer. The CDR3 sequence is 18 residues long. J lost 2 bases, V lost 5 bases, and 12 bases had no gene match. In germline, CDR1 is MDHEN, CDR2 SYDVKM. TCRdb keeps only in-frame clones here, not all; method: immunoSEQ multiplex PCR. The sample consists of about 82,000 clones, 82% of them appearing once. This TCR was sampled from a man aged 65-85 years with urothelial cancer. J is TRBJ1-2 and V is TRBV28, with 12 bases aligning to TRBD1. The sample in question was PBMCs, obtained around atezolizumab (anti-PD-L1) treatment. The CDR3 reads CASSGWGAGTGGNYGYTF. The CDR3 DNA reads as TGTGCCAGCAGTGGATGGGGGGCCGGGACAGGGGGCAACTATGGCTACACCTTC.